Shown below are 2 T cell receptor beta chains from a single sample sequenced in a study of patients and donors after allogeneic stem cell transplantation. TCRdb re-derived calls from the RT-PCR reads in MiXCR, one entry per CDR3 protein. The sample consists of 400,000 to 450,000 distinct CDR3 sequences, 16% of them appearing once. Sample: blood, either unsorted or a sorted T cell fraction (not recorded which). The receptor set was obtained from a human donor who was either an allogeneic HSCT recipient or a stem cell or donor lymphocyte infusion donor (not recorded which). It is not recorded whose cells these are; they may come from a transplant donor.

The sample holds a few counts of this clonotype. The chain carries TRBV7-9 and TRBJ1-2, with D possibly being TRBD1 (6 bases). Trimming shortened V by 4 bases and J by 4 bases, and 13 bases separated the two germline ends. The CDR3 is made up of 14 amino acids. Germline CDR1 SEHNR, CDR2 FQNEAQ (reference sequence). CDR3 sequence (DNA): TGTGCCAGCAGCTCTGGACAGACCTTCTATGGCTACACCTTC. Protein sequence: CASSSGQTFYGYTF.

J is TRBJ2-3 and V is TRBV5-5; 8 nucleotides match TRBD1. The CDR3 consists of 17 residues. The trim removed 4 bases at V and 2 bases at J, leaving 12 bases unmatched. Germline values: CDR1 SGHKS, CDR2 YYEKEE (reference sequence). CDR3 amino acids: CASSGRDRYKVTDTQYF. CDR3 nucleotides: TGTGCCAGCAGCGGCCGGGACAGGTACAAGGTCACAGATACGCAGTATTTT.